The clone carrying this T cell receptor (beta chain) is classed as medium-sized. Its antigen is not known. No patient received treatment before thyroid surgery. TCRdb re-clonotyped the PCR reads via MiXCR. The sample records 30,000 to 35,000 clones, 25% to 30% being singletons. The record originates from a study of metastatic and nonmetastatic thyroid tumors. Study-wide points: Reportedly, malignant thyroid tumors had significantly higher TCR beta diversity than benign nodules, in blood and tumor.

The CDR3 has 14 residues. The junction had 7 bases not matched to a gene; V was cut back by 6 bases and J by 8 bases. Sample: blood. The receptor was isolated from a female donor with papillary thyroid cancer or a benign thyroid nodule (not recorded which). Some clones in this sample may be carry-over from other donors' samples. The chain couples TRBV12-3 or TRBV12-4 to TRBJ1-1; 12 bases align to TRBD1. The CDR3 loop is CASSSGTGGAEAFF. The CDR3 DNA reads as TGTGCCAGCAGCTCCGGGACAGGGGGCGCCGAAGCTTTCTTT.